These 11 T cell receptor beta chains came from one sample sequenced in a study of shared clonotypes between healthy human individuals (TCRdb year 2020). The library was produced with the immunoSEQ multiplex PCR assay. Not all clones reach the TCRdb copy of this immuneACCESS table, which keeps in-frame sequences only. Checked studies attribute under half of the gap to unresolved V genes and leave the rest unexplained. Counted in this sample were around 990,000 clones; approximately 80% of them appeared once. The ten largest clones add up to 0.89% of the sample. The specimen was memory CD4+ T cells from PBMCs. Sample cell subset or site, as interpreted from the label and publication: CD45RA-negative fraction. These receptors all stem from a man aged 18 to 29 in good health. Some clones in this sample may be carry-over from other donors' samples.

The V gene is TRBV7-8, the J gene TRBJ2-7, with D tentatively TRBD1 (6 bases). Between the trimmed V and J ends, which lost 5 bases and 4 bases, there was a span of 21 bases. CDR1 and CDR2 from the germline V gene are SGHVS and FQNEAQ. This CDR3 is built from 16 residues. CDR3 residues: CASSPWAQGISYEQYF. In nucleotides, the CDR3 is TGTGCCAGCAGCCCGTGGGCCCAGGGGATATCGTACGAGCAGTACTTC.

As to this clone: Other DNA sequences of this sample code for an identical CDR3. The V call is TRBV19, the J call TRBJ1-2; 9 positions agree with TRBD1. Looked up from germline, CDR1 is LNHDA and CDR2 is SQIVND (reference sequence). The V segment lost 6 bases and the J segment 5 bases; nucleotides outside the gene matches: 1. CDR3 length: 12 residues. CDR3: CASRDRGYGYTF. CDR3 nucleotide sequence: TGTGCCAGTAGAGACAGGGGGTATGGCTACACCTTC.

This sequence joins TRBV6-1 and TRBJ2-3; D unclear. Trimming pared 0 bases from V and 2 bases from J, leaving 9 bases between. Germline V gives CDR1 MNHNS, CDR2 SASEGT. The CDR3 runs to 15 residues. CDR3 protein: CASSEAGRVTDTQYF. CDR3 sequence (DNA): TGTGCCAGCAGTGAAGCTGGGCGTGTCACAGATACGCAGTATTTT.

The chain links TRBV7-9 to TRBJ1-1; D ambiguous. The germline V gene has CDR1 SEHNR and CDR2 FQNEAQ (reference sequence). Deletions cut 3 bases from V and 0 bases from J, with 8 bases between. This CDR3 is 14 amino acids long. This CDR3 reads CASSFPTMNTEAFF. DNA for the CDR3: TGTGCCAGCAGCTTCCCCACTATGAACACTGAAGCTTTCTTT.

Worth noting for this clone: This is likely an artifact of a read error, given a far larger clone one base away. Other DNA sequences of this sample code for an identical CDR3. The CDR3 DNA is TGTGCCAGCAGCTCCGGGACAGGGGGCACAGATACGCAGTATTTT. Its protein is CASSSGTGGTDTQYF. The rearrangement uses TRBV7-9 and TRBJ2-3, with 10 positions matching TRBD1. The CDR3 covers 15 residues. Germline V CDR1 and CDR2: SEHNR, FQNEAQ (reference sequence). The J segment lost 1 base and the V segment lost 4 bases, leaving 2 bases of the junction unmatched.

A few counts support this clone. The chain links TRBV5-4 to TRBJ2-5, with D perhaps matching TRBD2 (7 bases). In germline, CDR1 is SGHNT, CDR2 YYREEE (reference sequence). The CDR3 has 15 residues. The V end lost 3 bases, the J end lost 1 base, and 13 bases lay between the germline ends. This chain's CDR3 is CASSSDAGAQETQYF. The DNA for the CDR3 is TGTGCCAGCAGCTCCGACGCGGGGGCCCAAGAGACCCAGTACTTC. Variable domain in full (rest from reference TRBV5-4 and TRBJ2-5): ETGVTQSPTHLIKTRGQQVTLRCSSQSGHNTVSWYQQALGQGPQFIFQYYREEENGRGNFPPRFSGLQFPNYSSELNVNALELDDSALYLCASSSDAGAQETQYFGPGTRLLVL.

This clone occurred a few times. This chain joins TRBV6-1 and TRBJ1-2; no reliable D call. The V and J ends lost 7 bases and 3 bases respectively, with 15 bases between them. Germline V CDR1 and CDR2: MNHNS, SASEGT. The length of the CDR3 is 14 residues. The CDR3 DNA reads TGTGCCAGCATGGATGGAACGGGCTACTATGGCTACACCTTC. It is translated as CASMDGTGYYGYTF.

This rearrangement joins TRBV7-7 to TRBJ2-5; 9 bases line up with TRBD2. Germline loops: CDR1 SSHAT, CDR2 FNYEAQ (reference sequence). The CDR3 covers 19 residues. V trimming: 0 bases; J trimming: 0 bases; junction bases outside the gene matches: 11. CDR3 nucleotides: TGTGCCAGCAGCTTAGCGCGGGGAGCTAGCGGGACGTACCAAGAGACCCAGTACTTC. It encodes CASSLARGASGTYQETQYF.

Of note for this clone: The junction departs from germline at one end; a sequencing error may be responsible. The CDR3 spells CASSRLALSYEQYF. CDR3 DNA sequence: TGTGCCAGCAGTAGACTAGCCCTCTCCTACGAGCAGTACTTC. This chain joins TRBV19 and TRBJ2-7, with 7 bases identical to TRBD2. The length of the CDR3 is 14 residues. CDR1 and CDR2 from the germline V gene are LNHDA and SQIVND (reference sequence).

The chain couples TRBV15 to TRBJ1-2; the D is unclear. The V gene's germline CDR1 is LNHNV and CDR2 YYDKDF (reference sequence). The CDR3 totals 12 residues. The germline V and J ends were trimmed by 0 bases and 8 bases, with 7 bases remaining between them. The CDR3 is CATSREALGYTF. CDR3 nucleotide sequence: TGTGCCACCAGCAGAGAAGCATTGGGCTACACCTTC.

The chain combines TRBV7-9 with TRBJ2-2; D uncertain. V was cut by 5 bases and J by 5 bases, with 18 bases left in between. This CDR3 is built from 16 residues. The germline CDR1 and CDR2 sequences are SEHNR and FQNEAQ (reference sequence). CDR3 in DNA: TGTGCCAGCAGCCCAGCCCCCTTATTCGCAACCGGGGAGCTGTTTTTT. Translation gives CASSPAPLFATGELFF.